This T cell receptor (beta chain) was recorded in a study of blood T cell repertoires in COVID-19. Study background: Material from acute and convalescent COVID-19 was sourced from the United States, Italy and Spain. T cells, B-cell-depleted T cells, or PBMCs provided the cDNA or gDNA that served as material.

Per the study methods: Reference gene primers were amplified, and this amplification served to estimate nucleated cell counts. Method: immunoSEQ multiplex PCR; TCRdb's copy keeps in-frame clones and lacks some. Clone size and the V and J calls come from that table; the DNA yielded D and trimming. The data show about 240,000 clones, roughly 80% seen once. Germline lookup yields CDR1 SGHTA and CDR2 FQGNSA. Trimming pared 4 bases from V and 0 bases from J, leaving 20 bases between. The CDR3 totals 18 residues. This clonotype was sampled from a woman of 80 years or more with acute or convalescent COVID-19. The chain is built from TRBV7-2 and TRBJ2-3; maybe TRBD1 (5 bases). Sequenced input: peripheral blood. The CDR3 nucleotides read TGTGCCAGCAGCTCCTCAAGCTTGGGCAGGACAAGCACAGATACGCAGTATTTT. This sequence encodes CASSSSSLGRTSTDTQYF.